Each of the 19 T cell receptor beta chains below was sequenced from the same sample in a study of blood T cell repertoires in COVID-19. Clones were read by immunoSEQ multiplex PCR, and TCRdb kept only the in-frame ones, dropping some. The sample includes tens of thousands of clones, roughly 89% seen only once; the top ten take around 20%. Sequenced material: peripheral blood. These receptors were taken from a woman older than 75 with acute or convalescent COVID-19.

The genes are TRBV6-1 and TRBJ1-2; no definite D call. This CDR3 has 12 residues. Between the trimmed V and J ends, which lost 0 bases and 8 bases, there was a span of 7 bases. Germline V gene data show CDR1 as MNHNS and CDR2 as SASEGT. The CDR3 sequence is CASSEAGLGYTF. The CDR3 DNA is TGTGCCAGCAGTGAAGCGGGCCTCGGCTACACCTTC.

The chain employs TRBV5-1 and TRBJ2-4; the D gene is possibly TRBD2 (6 bases). Germline CDR1 SGHRS, CDR2 YFSETQ. Trimming removed 4 bases at V and 0 bases at J, with 17 bases between. This CDR3 has 17 amino acids. CDR3 loop: CASSPGPGVLAKNIQYF. CDR3 sequence (DNA): TGCGCCAGCAGCCCCGGGCCGGGGGTCCTAGCCAAAAACATTCAGTACTTC.

The rearrangement joins TRBV21-1 to TRBJ2-2; TRBD2, the table's D call, lacks a check against the DNA. TRBV21-1 corresponds to a pseudogene. CDR3 length: 15 amino acids. The chain's CDR3 is CASMPSGGWAGELFF. The CDR3 DNA is TGTGCCAGCATGCCTAGCGGTGGCTGGGCCGGGGAGCTGTTTTTT.

In the case of this clone: Other nucleotide sequences from this sample produce the same CDR3. The V call is TRBV15, the J call TRBJ2-7, with D maybe TRBD1 (6 bases). Germline V gives CDR1 LNHNV, CDR2 YYDKDF (reference sequence). V was trimmed by 1 base and J by 4 bases, leaving 8 bases between them. This CDR3 contains 13 residues. DNA for the CDR3: TGTGCCACCAGCAGAGGAACAGGGTACGAGCAGTACTTC. As protein: CATSRGTGYEQYF.

The chain couples TRBV28 to TRBJ2-7; D not resolved. The germline gives CDR1 MDHEN, CDR2 SYDVKM. This CDR3 comprises 14 residues. Trimming left V 3 bases short and J 3 bases short, with 12 bases between. DNA for the CDR3: TGTGCCAGCAGTTTTGGTTCAGGCCTCTACGAGCAGTACTTC. Translated, it gives CASSFGSGLYEQYF. The whole variable domain, remainder taken from reference TRBV28 and TRBJ2-7, is DVKVTQSSRYLVKRTGEKVFLECVQDMDHENMFWYRQDPGLGLRLIYFSYDVKMKEKGDIPEGYSVSREKKERFSLILESASTNQTSMYLCASSFGSGLYEQYFGPGTRLTVT.

DNA for the CDR3: TGTGCCAGCAGCCAAGGGAGGGGGGGCCAGTACTTC. Translating gives CASSQGRGGQYF. The rearrangement links TRBV3-1 (or the pseudogene TRBV3-2) to TRBJ2-7; tentative D call: TRBD2 (7 bases). Germline CDR1 is LGHDT and CDR2 is YNNKEL (reference sequence). CDR3 size: 12 residues. V lost 1 base, J lost 10 bases, and 11 bases lay in between.

The chain combines TRBV7-7 with TRBJ2-3, with D perhaps matching TRBD2 (5 bases). Germline CDR1 SSHAT, CDR2 FNYEAQ (reference sequence). The ends were cut back, 5 bases at V and 1 base at J, with 10 bases in the middle. The CDR3 is 14 amino acids. In nucleotides, the CDR3 is TGTGCCAGCAGCCGGGGAAGCGGCACAGATACGCAGTATTTT. Its translation: CASSRGSGTDTQYF. The whole variable domain, remainder taken from reference TRBV7-7 and TRBJ2-3, is GAGVSQSPRYKVTKRGQDVTLRCDPISSHATLYWYQQALGQGPEFLTYFNYEAQPDKSGLPSDRFSAERPEGSISTLTIQRTEQRDSAMYRCASSRGSGTDTQYFGPGTRLTVL.

The chain is built from TRBV29-1 and TRBJ1-1; possible D gene TRBD1, 5 bases. V dropped 1 base and J dropped 5 bases, with 14 bases sitting between them. Germline CDR1 is SQVTM and CDR2 is ANQGSEA. The length of the CDR3 is 14 residues. The CDR3: CSVEGWGGGTEAFF. The CDR3 region has the DNA TGCAGCGTTGAAGGTTGGGGTGGGGGGACTGAAGCTTTCTTT.

The genes are TRBV11-1 and TRBJ2-2, with 8 bases that match TRBD2. This CDR3 has 14 residues. V dropped 8 bases and J dropped 1; count of bases not matched to a gene: 3. Germline lookup yields CDR1 SGHAT and CDR2 FQDESV (reference sequence). CDR3 amino acids: CASFAGGNTGELFF. The CDR3, as DNA: TGTGCCAGCTTCGCGGGAGGGAACACCGGGGAGCTGTTTTTT.

The V call is TRBV29-1, the J call TRBJ1-4; the match to TRBD1 covers 10 bases. Germline lookup yields CDR1 SQVTM and CDR2 ANQGSEA. With 7 bases clipped from V and 9 bases from J, the junction kept 5 bases outside the gene matches. The CDR3 extends over 12 amino acids. The CDR3 is CSARDRGQKLFF. The CDR3 nucleotides read TGCAGCGCTCGGGACAGGGGACAAAAACTGTTTTTT.

A single count supports this clone. The chain is built from TRBV5-1 and TRBJ1-4; maybe TRBD1 (5 bases). CDR3 size: 15 residues. Trimming took 6 bases from V and 2 from J, leaving 14 bases between them. Germline V gives CDR1 SGHRS, CDR2 YFSETQ. CDR3 region: CASMTASGTNEKLFF. The CDR3 bases are TGCGCCAGCATGACGGCCTCAGGGACTAATGAAAAACTGTTTTTT.

The genes are TRBV5-6 and TRBJ1-1; TRBD1 is a possible D gene (6 bases). The CDR3 contains 16 residues. From germline, CDR1 is SGHDT and CDR2 YYEEEE. V shed 2 bases and J shed 4 bases, with 18 bases lying between them. CDR3 sequence reads: CASSFGRGAGGTEAFF. For the CDR3, the DNA is TGTGCCAGCAGCTTCGGCCGGGGGGCAGGAGGCACTGAAGCTTTCTTT.

The rearrangement links TRBV19 to TRBJ2-1; 9 bases fit TRBD2. Germline V CDR1 and CDR2: LNHDA, SQIVND (reference sequence). V lost 5 bases, J lost 3 bases, and 11 bases stayed unmatched. The CDR3 is 17 amino acids. The CDR3 protein is CASSATQGLAGYNEQFF. In DNA, the CDR3 is TGTGCCAGTAGTGCCACACAGGGACTAGCAGGCTACAATGAGCAGTTCTTC.

This chain joins TRBV9 and TRBJ1-3, with D perhaps matching TRBD1 (5 bases). The V gene lost 3 bases and the J gene lost 4 bases, with 14 bases spanning the gap. This CDR3 is 15 amino acids long. Per germline, CDR1 SGDLS and CDR2 YYNGEE. CDR3 in DNA: TGTGCCAGCAGCGGGAGGGGCCGCCTAGGAAACACCATATATTTT. It translates to CASSGRGRLGNTIYF.

V and J are TRBV19 and TRBJ2-3; 8 nucleotides align to TRBD1. This CDR3 contains 17 residues. Germline V gene data show CDR1 as LNHDA and CDR2 as SQIVND (reference sequence). Trimming removed 5 bases from V and 5 bases from J; junction bases left unmatched: 15. The CDR3 DNA sequence: TGTGCCAGTAGTCCCGGACAGGGTCTCAGGGAAGGAGATACGCAGTATTTT. Translated: CASSPGQGLREGDTQYF.

This chain links TRBV19 with TRBJ1-5; weak D call: TRBD1 (6 bases). CDR3 size: 13 residues. V was trimmed by 8 bases and J by 5 bases, leaving 13 bases between them. CDR1 is LNHDA and CDR2 is SQIVND in the germline V gene (reference sequence). In DNA form, the CDR3 reads TGTGCCAGTCACAACAGGGTTGATCAGCCCCAGCATTTT. Residues: CASHNRVDQPQHF.

This rearrangement joins TRBV28 to TRBJ1-3; the D gene is possibly TRBD1 (5 bases). CDR3 length equals 13 residues. Germline V gene data show CDR1 as MDHEN and CDR2 as SYDVKM. V was clipped by 5 bases and J by 5 bases, with 10 bases between them. CDR3 region: CASSVQGRNTIYF. CDR3 DNA sequence: TGTGCCAGCAGTGTGCAGGGCCGAAACACCATATATTTT.

This clone was counted once. The chain joins TRBV2 to TRBJ2-4; 13 bases are a match to TRBD2. This CDR3 is built from 15 residues. Trimming at V came to 5 bases and at J to 7 bases, leaving 5 bases not matched to a gene. Germline V gene data show CDR1 as SNHLY and CDR2 as FYNNEI. The CDR3 region is CASSPRLAGGNIQYF. In DNA form, the CDR3 reads TGTGCCAGCAGTCCCAGACTAGCGGGAGGCAACATTCAGTACTTC.

The chain combines TRBV7-9 with TRBJ2-3, with 8 bases aligning to TRBD2. The CDR3 runs 13 residues. Germline assignment: CDR1 SEHNR and CDR2 FQNEAQ (reference sequence). J was trimmed by 6 bases and V by 6 bases; bases with no gene match: 5. Here the CDR3 DNA reads TGTGCCAGCAGAACTCGCGGGGGGGATACGCAGTATTTT. This encodes CASRTRGGDTQYF.